This TCR beta chain originates from a study of blood T cells in healthy people across ages. A J-beta primer mix and a sample-barcoded 5' primer were used in a second PCR of about 7 to 12 cycles. Tags on each cDNA molecule came from a template-switch adaptor with 12 random nucleotides. Each CDR3 protein is one row after TCRdb ran MiXCR on the 5' RACE reads. The sample yields about 1,800,000 distinct CDR3 sequences, about 30% seen once. With 1 base removed from V and 1 base from J, the gap between germline ends came to 15 bases. In germline, CDR1 is SGDLS, CDR2 YYNGEE. The CDR3 is made up of 17 amino acids. This clonotype was detected a few times.

Material for sequencing was blood. The rearrangement uses TRBV9 and TRBJ2-1; D possibly matches TRBD1 or TRBD2 (6 bases each). This sequence was found in a woman under 40 in good health. CDR3 bases: TGTGCCAGCAGCGTATGGGCCGGGGGCGAGTCCTACAATGAGCAGTTCTTC. This encodes CASSVWAGGESYNEQFF.